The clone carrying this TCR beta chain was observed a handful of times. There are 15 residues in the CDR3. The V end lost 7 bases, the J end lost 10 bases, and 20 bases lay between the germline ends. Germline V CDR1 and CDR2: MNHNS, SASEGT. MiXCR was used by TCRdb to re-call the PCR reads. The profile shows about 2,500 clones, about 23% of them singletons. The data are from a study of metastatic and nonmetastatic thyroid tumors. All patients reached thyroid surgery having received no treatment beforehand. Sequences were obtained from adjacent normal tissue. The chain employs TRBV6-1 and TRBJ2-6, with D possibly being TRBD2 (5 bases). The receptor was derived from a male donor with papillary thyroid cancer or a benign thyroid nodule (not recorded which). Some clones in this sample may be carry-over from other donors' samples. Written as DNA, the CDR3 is TGTGCCAGCATGAAAGACCTCTCCGGGGTGAACGTCCTGACTTTC. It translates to CASMKDLSGVNVLTF.